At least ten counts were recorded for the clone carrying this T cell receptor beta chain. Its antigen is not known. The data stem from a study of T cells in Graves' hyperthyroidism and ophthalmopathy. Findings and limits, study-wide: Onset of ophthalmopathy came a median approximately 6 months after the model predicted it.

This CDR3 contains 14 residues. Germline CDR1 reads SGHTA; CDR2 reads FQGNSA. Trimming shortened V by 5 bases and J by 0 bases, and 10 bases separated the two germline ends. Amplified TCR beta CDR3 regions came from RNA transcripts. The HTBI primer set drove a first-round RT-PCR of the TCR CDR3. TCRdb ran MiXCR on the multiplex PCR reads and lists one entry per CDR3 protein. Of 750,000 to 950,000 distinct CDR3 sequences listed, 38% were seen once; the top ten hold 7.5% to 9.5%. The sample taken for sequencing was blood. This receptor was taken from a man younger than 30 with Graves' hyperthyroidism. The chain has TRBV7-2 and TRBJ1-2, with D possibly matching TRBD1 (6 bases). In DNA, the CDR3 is TGTGCCAGCAGCGACGGACAGTCTAACTATGGCTACACCTTC. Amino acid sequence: CASSDGQSNYGYTF. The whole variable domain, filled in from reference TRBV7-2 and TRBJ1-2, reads GAGVSQSPSNKVTEKGKDVELRCDPISGHTALYWYRQSLGQGLEFLIYFQGNSAPDKSGLPSDRFSAERTGGSVSTLTIQRTQQEDSAVYLCASSDGQSNYGYTFGSGTRLTVV.